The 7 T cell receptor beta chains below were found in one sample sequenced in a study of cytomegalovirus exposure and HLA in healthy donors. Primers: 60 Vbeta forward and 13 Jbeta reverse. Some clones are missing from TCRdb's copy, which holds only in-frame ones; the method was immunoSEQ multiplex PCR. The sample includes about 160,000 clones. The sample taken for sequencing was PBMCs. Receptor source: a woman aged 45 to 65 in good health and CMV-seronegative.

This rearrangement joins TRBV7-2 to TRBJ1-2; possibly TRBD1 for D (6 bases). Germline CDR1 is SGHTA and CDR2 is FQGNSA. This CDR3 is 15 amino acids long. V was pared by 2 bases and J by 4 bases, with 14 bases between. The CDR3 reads CASSLKVGGSYGYTF. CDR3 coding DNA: TGTGCCAGCAGCTTAAAAGTAGGGGGAAGCTATGGCTACACCTTC.

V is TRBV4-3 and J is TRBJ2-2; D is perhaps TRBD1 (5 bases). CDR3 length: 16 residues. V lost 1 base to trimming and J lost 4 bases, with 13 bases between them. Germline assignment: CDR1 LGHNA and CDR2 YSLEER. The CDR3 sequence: CASSQVFHDSTGELFF. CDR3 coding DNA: TGCGCCAGCAGCCAAGTCTTTCATGACAGCACCGGGGAGCTGTTTTTT.

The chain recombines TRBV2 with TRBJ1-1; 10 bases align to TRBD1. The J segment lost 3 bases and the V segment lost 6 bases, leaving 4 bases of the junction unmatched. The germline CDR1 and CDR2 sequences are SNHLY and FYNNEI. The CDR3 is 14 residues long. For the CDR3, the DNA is TGTGCCAGCAGGAGGGACAGGGGTTACACTGAAGCTTTCTTT. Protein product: CASRRDRGYTEAFF.

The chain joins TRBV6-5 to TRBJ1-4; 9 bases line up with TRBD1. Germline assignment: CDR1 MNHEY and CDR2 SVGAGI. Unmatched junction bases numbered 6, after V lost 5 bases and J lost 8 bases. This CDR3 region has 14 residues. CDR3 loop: CASSQQGAGEKLFF. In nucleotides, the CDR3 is TGTGCCAGCAGTCAACAGGGGGCGGGAGAAAAACTGTTTTTT.

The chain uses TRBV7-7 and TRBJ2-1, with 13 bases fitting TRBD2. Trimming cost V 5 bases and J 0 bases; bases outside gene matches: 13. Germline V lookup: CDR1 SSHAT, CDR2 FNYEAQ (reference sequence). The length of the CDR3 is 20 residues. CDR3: CASSPAPGLAGPSSYNEQFF. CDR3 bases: TGTGCCAGCAGCCCAGCACCGGGACTAGCGGGACCGAGCTCCTACAATGAGCAGTTCTTC.

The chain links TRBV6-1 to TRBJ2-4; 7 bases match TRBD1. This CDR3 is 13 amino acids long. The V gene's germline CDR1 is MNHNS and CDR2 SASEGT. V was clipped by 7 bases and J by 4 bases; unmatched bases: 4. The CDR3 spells CASIPTGKNIQYF. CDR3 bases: TGTGCCAGCATTCCGACAGGGAAAAACATTCAGTACTTC.

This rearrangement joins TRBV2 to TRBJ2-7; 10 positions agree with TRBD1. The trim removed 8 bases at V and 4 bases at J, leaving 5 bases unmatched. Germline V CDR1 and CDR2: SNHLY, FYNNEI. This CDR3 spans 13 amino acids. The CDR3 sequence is CASFPGQGYEQYF. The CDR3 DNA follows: TGTGCCAGCTTCCCGGGACAGGGGTACGAGCAGTACTTC.